A selection of T cell receptor beta chains follows, all from one sample in a study of T cell responses to AZD1222 COVID-19 vaccine. The data were produced by immunoSEQ multiplex PCR, yet TCRdb's version contains in-frame clones alone and is incomplete. The data contain over 110,000 clones, approximately 90% of them singletons. The sample consisted of peripheral blood, taken on day 0 of AZD1222 vaccination. The receptors were sampled from an adult in good health. The CDR3 runs from the conserved cysteine through the conserved F or W.

v_gene	j_gene	CDR3aa
TRBV30	TRBJ1-2	CAWSVVWSYTF
TRBV7-6	TRBJ2-7	CASSLTDTSSYEQYF
TRBV29-1	TRBJ1-3	CSVKGSGNTIYF
TRBV9	TRBJ2-3	CASSPSAQATQYF
TRBV7-9	TRBJ1-2	CASSLYWDRVFDGYTF
TRBV20-1	TRBJ1-2	CSASYGPTF
TRBV30	TRBJ2-3	CAWSVRLAGRTDTQYF
TRBV11-1	TRBJ2-7	CASSLGGLAGSYEQYF
TRBV7-9	TRBJ1-2	CASSDTELLYTF
TRBV19	TRBJ2-1	CASSRLPQGDPEQFF
TRBV30	TRBJ2-6	CAWTILGRANVLTF
TRBV7-9	TRBJ1-1	CASSPGQLEAFF
TRBV11-3	TRBJ1-1	CASSPGQGTNTEAFF
TRBV30	TRBJ1-2	CASSGGDEGYTF
TRBV6-5	TRBJ1-1	CASIYDIPYTEAFF
TRBV19	TRBJ1-1	CASSIETERTREAFF
TRBV15	TRBJ2-7	CATSRAHGGYEQYF
TRBV9	TRBJ1-1	CASSVGQGPANTEAFF
TRBV6-5	TRBJ1-5	CASSLHAQPQHF
TRBV13	TRBJ2-2	CASSTRALGAGELFF
TRBV10-3	TRBJ2-7	CAIRDPLAGSYEQYF
TRBV7-2	TRBJ2-7	CASRANRGTNYEQYF
TRBV18	TRBJ1-5	CASSPDQAQPQHF
TRBV19	TRBJ1-4	CASRQGADFEKLFF
TRBV5-4	TRBJ1-1	CASSLFGLNTEAFF
TRBV9	TRBJ1-6	CASSEGTGRSPLHF
TRBV9	TRBJ1-1	CASSAIDRTTEAFF
TRBV7-2	TRBJ2-5	CASSLARLAGLQPQYF
TRBV11-2	TRBJ2-2	CASSLSSGLGYGTGELFF
TRBV6-2/TRBV6-3	TRBJ1-1	CASSYSVTPRNTEAFF
TRBV5-6	TRBJ1-5	CASSLGGAQPQHF
TRBV9	TRBJ1-2	CASSAGGGYGYTF
TRBV4-3	TRBJ2-2	CASSQDGVAGVGTGELFF
TRBV30	TRBJ1-4	CAWRGDRRSEKLFF
TRBV3-1/TRBV3-2	TRBJ1-2	CASSQDPTGDYGYTF
TRBV11-3	TRBJ1-1	CASSSPTGWTEAFF
TRBV30	TRBJ1-1	CAWSGWGHRDPEAFF
TRBV5-1	TRBJ1-5	CASSLESGHHQPQHF
TRBV5-6	TRBJ1-6	CASSVGTGSNSPLHF
TRBV6-4	TRBJ2-1	CASSPTSDGGNEQFF
TRBV13	TRBJ1-3	CASSPALGRTSGNTIYF
TRBV5-6	TRBJ2-5	CASSLAREETQYF
TRBV4-3	TRBJ2-6	CASSQIQGAGANVLTF